These T cell receptor beta chains were read from a single sample in a study of blood T cell repertoires in COVID-19. Assay used: immunoSEQ multiplex PCR; TCRdb lists only in-frame clones, some missing. Altogether some 50,000 clones are present, 70% to 90% being singletons, with the ten largest covering 25% to 30%. Input material: peripheral blood. Receptors originate from a human donor in a cohort sampled during active COVID-19. CDR3s include the opening cysteine and the closing phenylalanine or tryptophan. The D gene is left open where the match is weak. The listing skips clone size in some rows; elsewhere it reads once, few, many or a size class.

J gene: TRBJ2-1
V gene: TRBV10-1
CDR3 length: 17
clone size: -
D gene: TRBD2
CDR3 DNA: TGCGCCAGCAGTGAAAATTACGGGAGGGCCAACTACAATGAGCAGTTCTTC
CDR3 protein: CASSENYGRANYNEQFF

J gene: TRBJ2-1
V gene: TRBV27
CDR3 length: 17
clone size: once
D gene: TRBD2
CDR3 DNA: TGTGCCAGCAGTTATGCTCTAGCGGGGTTATACTACAATGAGCAGTTCTTC
CDR3 protein: CASSYALAGLYYNEQFF

J gene: TRBJ2-1
V gene: TRBV10-3
CDR3 length: 17
clone size: -
D gene: TRBD2
CDR3 DNA: TGTGCCATCAGTGAGCCCCCCGGACTAGCGGAAAGAGATGAGCAGTTCTTC
CDR3 protein: CAISEPPGLAERDEQFF

J gene: TRBJ1-1
V gene: TRBV19
CDR3 length: 11
clone size: -
D gene: -
CDR3 DNA: TGTGCCAGTAGCTCGGGGACTGAAGCTTTCTTT
CDR3 protein: CASSSGTEAFF

J gene: TRBJ2-7
V gene: TRBV4-2
CDR3 length: 14
clone size: -
D gene: TRBD1
CDR3 DNA: TGTGCCAGCAGCCACGCACTTACAGGGGACGAGCAGTACTTC
CDR3 protein: CASSHALTGDEQYF

J gene: TRBJ2-7
V gene: TRBV27
CDR3 length: 14
clone size: -
D gene: -
CDR3 DNA: TGTGCCAGCAGTTTAATGCAGGTCTCCTACGAGCAGTACTTC
CDR3 protein: CASSLMQVSYEQYF

J gene: TRBJ1-2
V gene: TRBV29-1
CDR3 length: 11
clone size: -
D gene: -
CDR3 DNA: TGCAGCGTTACTAGGGATTATGGCTACACCTTC
CDR3 protein: CSVTRDYGYTF

J gene: TRBJ1-6
V gene: TRBV25-1
CDR3 length: 16
clone size: -
D gene: TRBD1
CDR3 DNA: TGTGCCAGCAGCTGGTCCGGGACAGGGACCGGTTCACCCCTCCACTTT
CDR3 protein: CASSWSGTGTGSPLHF

J gene: TRBJ1-1
V gene: TRBV12-5
CDR3 length: 13
clone size: -
D gene: -
CDR3 DNA: TGTGCTAGTGCCTCGAGAGGGAACACTGAAGCTTTCTTT
CDR3 protein: CASASRGNTEAFF

J gene: TRBJ2-3
V gene: TRBV5-4
CDR3 length: 12
clone size: -
D gene: TRBD2
CDR3 DNA: TGTGCCAGCAGCCCGACTAGCGATACGCAGTATTTT
CDR3 protein: CASSPTSDTQYF

J gene: TRBJ2-2
V gene: TRBV2
CDR3 length: 14
clone size: -
D gene: -
CDR3 DNA: TGTGCCAGCAGGACTTATGACAACACCGGGGAGCTGTTTTTT
CDR3 protein: CASRTYDNTGELFF

J gene: TRBJ1-2
V gene: TRBV10-3
CDR3 length: 16
clone size: -
D gene: -
CDR3 DNA: TGTGCCATCAGTGACCCACGGACATCAACCGCCTATGGCTACACCTTC
CDR3 protein: CAISDPRTSTAYGYTF

J gene: TRBJ2-5
V gene: TRBV24-1
CDR3 length: 17
clone size: -
D gene: -
CDR3 DNA: TGTGCCACCAGTGATTTGCGGGTCAGACCGTACCAAGAGACCCAGTACTTC
CDR3 protein: CATSDLRVRPYQETQYF

J gene: TRBJ2-2
V gene: TRBV5-1
CDR3 length: 15
clone size: -
D gene: TRBD1
CDR3 DNA: TGCGCCAGCAGCCTTGGGACAGGGAACACCGGGGAGCTGTTTTTT
CDR3 protein: CASSLGTGNTGELFF

J gene: TRBJ1-4
V gene: TRBV28
CDR3 length: 14
clone size: -
D gene: -
CDR3 DNA: TGTGCCAGCAGTCAGGGGCCGGATCATGAAAAACTGTTTTTT
CDR3 protein: CASSQGPDHEKLFF

J gene: TRBJ1-2
V gene: TRBV6-5
CDR3 length: 13
clone size: -
D gene: -
CDR3 DNA: TGTGCCAGCAGTTACTCGCGGGGCCGTGGCTACACCTTC
CDR3 protein: CASSYSRGRGYTF

J gene: TRBJ2-7
V gene: TRBV5-3
CDR3 length: 14
clone size: few
D gene: -
CDR3 DNA: TGTGCCAGAAGCTTGGCGAGGGCCTTCCACGAGCAGTACTTC
CDR3 protein: CARSLARAFHEQYF